This TCR beta chain was captured in a study of identical twins. TCRdb processed the 5' RACE reads anew with MiXCR; each CDR3 protein has one entry. The sample records 460,000 or so distinct CDR3 sequences, more than 13% being singletons. The sample holds many counts of this clonotype. J gave up 9 bases and V 4 bases, and 9 bases lay outside the gene matches. Germline V gene data show CDR1 as SEHNR and CDR2 as FQNEAQ (reference sequence). The CDR3 is 14 residues long. These sequences were also reported in another study, on yellow fever vaccine responses in identical twins.

This chain connects TRBV7-9 to TRBJ2-1; TRBD1 matches at 7 bases. The receptor was isolated from a woman under 30 in good health. Sequencing was performed on CD4+ T cells sorted from blood. This CDR3 reads CASSSGGPQGEQFF. CDR3 nucleotides: TGTGCCAGCAGCTCAGGGGGACCGCAGGGTGAGCAGTTCTTC.